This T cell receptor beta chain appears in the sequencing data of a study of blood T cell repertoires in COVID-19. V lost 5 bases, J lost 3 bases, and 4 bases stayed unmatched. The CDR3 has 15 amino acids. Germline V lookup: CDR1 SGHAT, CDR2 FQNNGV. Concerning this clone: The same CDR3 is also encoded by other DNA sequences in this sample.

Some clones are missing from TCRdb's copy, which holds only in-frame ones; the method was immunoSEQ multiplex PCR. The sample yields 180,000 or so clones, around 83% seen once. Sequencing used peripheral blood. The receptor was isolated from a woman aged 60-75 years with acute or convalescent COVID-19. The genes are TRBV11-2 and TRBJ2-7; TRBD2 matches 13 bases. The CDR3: CASSPRTSGSYEQYF. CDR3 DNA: TGTGCCAGCAGCCCCCGGACTAGCGGGAGCTACGAGCAGTACTTC.